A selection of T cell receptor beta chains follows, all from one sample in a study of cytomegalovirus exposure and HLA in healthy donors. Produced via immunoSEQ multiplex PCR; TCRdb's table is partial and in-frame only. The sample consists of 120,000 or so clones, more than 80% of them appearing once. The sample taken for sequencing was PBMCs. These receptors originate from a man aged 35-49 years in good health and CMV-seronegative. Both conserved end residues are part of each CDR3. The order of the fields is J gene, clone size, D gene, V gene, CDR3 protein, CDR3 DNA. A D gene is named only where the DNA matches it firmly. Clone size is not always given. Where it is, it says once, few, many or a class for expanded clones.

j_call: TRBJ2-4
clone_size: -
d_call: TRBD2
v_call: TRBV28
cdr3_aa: CASSVPGGGAKNIQYF
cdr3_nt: TGTGCCAGCAGTGTTCCGGGAGGCGGTGCCAAAAACATTCAGTACTTC

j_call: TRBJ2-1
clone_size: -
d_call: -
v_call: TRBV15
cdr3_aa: CATSTGLSYNEQFF
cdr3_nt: TGTGCCACCAGCACGGGACTCTCCTACAATGAGCAGTTCTTC

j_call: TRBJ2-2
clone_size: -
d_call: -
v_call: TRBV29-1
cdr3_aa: CSVQQHTGELFF
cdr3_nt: TGCAGCGTTCAACAGCACACCGGGGAGCTGTTTTTT

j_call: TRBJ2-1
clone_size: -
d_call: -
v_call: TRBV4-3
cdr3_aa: CASSQEGVGIGYEQFF
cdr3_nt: TGCGCCAGCAGCCAAGAGGGAGTGGGGATTGGGTATGAGCAGTTCTTC

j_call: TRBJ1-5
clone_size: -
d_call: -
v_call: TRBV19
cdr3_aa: CASTGGRNQPQHF
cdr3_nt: TGTGCCAGTACGGGTGGCCGCAATCAGCCCCAGCATTTT

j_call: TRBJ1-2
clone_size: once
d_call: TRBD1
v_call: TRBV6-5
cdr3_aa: CASSYSRTGAGGYTF
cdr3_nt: TGTGCCAGCAGTTACTCCCGGACAGGGGCTGGTGGCTACACCTTC

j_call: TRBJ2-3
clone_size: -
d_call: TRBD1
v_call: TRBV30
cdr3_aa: CAWSVGQGTDTQYF
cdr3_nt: TGTGCCTGGAGTGTGGGACAGGGCACAGATACGCAGTATTTT

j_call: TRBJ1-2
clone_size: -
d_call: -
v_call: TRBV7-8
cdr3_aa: CASSLGRRGYTF
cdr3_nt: TGTGCCAGCAGCCTGGGCAGACGGGGCTACACCTTC

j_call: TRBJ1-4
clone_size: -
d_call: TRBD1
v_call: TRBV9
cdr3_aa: CASSVGTGFEKLFF
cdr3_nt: TGTGCCAGCAGCGTAGGGACAGGATTCGAAAAACTGTTTTTT

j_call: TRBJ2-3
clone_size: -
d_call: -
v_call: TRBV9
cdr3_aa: CASSVGPGDTDTQYF
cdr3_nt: TGTGCCAGCAGCGTAGGTCCGGGGGACACAGATACGCAGTATTTT

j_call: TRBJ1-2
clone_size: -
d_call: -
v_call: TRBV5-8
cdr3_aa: CASSLFSKQGYYGYTF
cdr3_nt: TGTGCCAGCAGCTTGTTTTCAAAACAGGGCTACTATGGCTACACCTTC

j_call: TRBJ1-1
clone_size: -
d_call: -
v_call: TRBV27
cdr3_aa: CASSFFPRNTEAFF
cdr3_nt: TGTGCCAGCAGTTTTTTCCCCAGGAACACTGAAGCTTTCTTT

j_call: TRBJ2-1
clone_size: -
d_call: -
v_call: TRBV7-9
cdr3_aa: CASSFWGPGYNEQFF
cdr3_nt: TGTGCCAGCAGCTTTTGGGGGCCAGGCTACAATGAGCAGTTCTTC

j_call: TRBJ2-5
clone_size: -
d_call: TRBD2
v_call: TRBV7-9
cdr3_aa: CASSLVSASGRETQYF
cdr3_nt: TGTGCCAGCAGCTTAGTATCGGCTAGCGGGCGAGAGACCCAGTACTTC

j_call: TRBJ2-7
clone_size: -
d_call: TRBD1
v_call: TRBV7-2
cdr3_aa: CASSRRPGQFYEQYF
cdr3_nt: TGTGCCAGCAGCCGACGTCCGGGACAGTTCTACGAGCAGTACTTC

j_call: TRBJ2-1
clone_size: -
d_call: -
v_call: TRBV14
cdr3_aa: CATQAIAGNEQFF
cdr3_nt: TGTGCCACCCAAGCAATAGCTGGGAATGAGCAGTTCTTC

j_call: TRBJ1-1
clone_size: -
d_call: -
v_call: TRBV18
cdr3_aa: CASSAQGGETEAFF
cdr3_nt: TGTGCCAGCTCAGCACAGGGCGGGGAAACTGAAGCTTTCTTT

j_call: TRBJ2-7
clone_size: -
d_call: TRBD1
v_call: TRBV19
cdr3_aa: CASRPPGQGAYEQYF
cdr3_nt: TGTGCCAGTAGACCCCCGGGACAGGGGGCCTACGAGCAGTACTTC

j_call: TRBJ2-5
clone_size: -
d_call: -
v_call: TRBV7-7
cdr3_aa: CASSLGNREETQYF
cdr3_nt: TGTGCTAGCAGCTTAGGGAACAGAGAAGAGACCCAGTACTTC

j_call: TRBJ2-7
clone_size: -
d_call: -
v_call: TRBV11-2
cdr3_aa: CASSSRTVEQYF
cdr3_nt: TGTGCCAGCAGCTCTCGGACAGTCGAGCAGTACTTC

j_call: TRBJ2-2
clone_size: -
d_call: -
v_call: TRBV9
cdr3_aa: CASSALGELFF
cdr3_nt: TGTGCCAGCAGCGCGCTAGGGGAGCTGTTTTTT

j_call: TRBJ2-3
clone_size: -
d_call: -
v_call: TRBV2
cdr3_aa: CASTRGPGADTQYF
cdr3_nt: TGTGCCAGCACCCGGGGCCCGGGGGCAGATACGCAGTATTTT

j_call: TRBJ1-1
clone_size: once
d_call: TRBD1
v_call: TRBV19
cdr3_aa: CASSRQGIVTEAFF
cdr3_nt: TGTGCCAGTAGTAGACAGGGAATAGTCACTGAAGCTTTCTTT

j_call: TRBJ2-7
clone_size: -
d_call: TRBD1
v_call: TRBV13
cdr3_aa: CASSLGDRGTYEQYF
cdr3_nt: TGTGCCAGCAGCTTAGGGGACAGGGGAACCTACGAGCAGTACTTC

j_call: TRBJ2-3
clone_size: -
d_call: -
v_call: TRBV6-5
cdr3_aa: CASSRGYINTDTQYF
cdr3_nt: TGTGCCAGCAGTAGGGGTTACATTAACACAGATACGCAGTATTTT

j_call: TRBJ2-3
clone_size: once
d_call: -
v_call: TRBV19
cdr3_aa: CASTPSALGTSTDTQYF
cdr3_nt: TGTGCCAGTACTCCTAGTGCGCTAGGGACTAGCACAGATACGCAGTATTTT

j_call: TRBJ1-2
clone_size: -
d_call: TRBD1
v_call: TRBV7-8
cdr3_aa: CASSPHPSRDRETYGYTF
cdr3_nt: TGTGCCAGCAGCCCCCACCCTAGCCGGGACAGGGAGACGTATGGCTACACCTTC

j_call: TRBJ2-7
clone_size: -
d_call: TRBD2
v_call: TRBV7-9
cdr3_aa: CASSLGNSGSYEQYF
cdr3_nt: TGTGCCAGCAGCTTAGGTAATAGCGGGAGTTACGAGCAGTACTTC

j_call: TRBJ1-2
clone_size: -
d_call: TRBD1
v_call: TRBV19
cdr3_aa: CASSIGYGTEDYGYTF
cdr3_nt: TGTGCCAGTAGTATAGGGTACGGGACAGAAGACTATGGCTACACCTTC

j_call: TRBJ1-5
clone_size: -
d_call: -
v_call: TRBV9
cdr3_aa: CASSKGERQPQHF
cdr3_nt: TGTGCCAGCAGCAAGGGGGAACGGCAGCCCCAGCATTTT

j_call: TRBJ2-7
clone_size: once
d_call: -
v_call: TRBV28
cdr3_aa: CASSRNYEQYF
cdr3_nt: TGTGCCAGCAGTAGGAACTACGAGCAGTACTTC

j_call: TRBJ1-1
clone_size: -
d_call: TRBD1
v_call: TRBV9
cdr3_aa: CASSTSTGGRMDTEAFF
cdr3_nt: TGTGCCAGCAGCACATCAACAGGGGGCCGAATGGACACTGAAGCTTTCTTT

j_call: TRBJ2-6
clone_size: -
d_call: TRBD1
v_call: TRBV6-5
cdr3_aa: CAGTGEHSGANVLTF
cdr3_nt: TGTGCCGGGACAGGGGAACACTCTGGGGCCAACGTCCTGACTTTC

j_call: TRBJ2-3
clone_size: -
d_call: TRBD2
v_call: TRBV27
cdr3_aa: CASGSGRAGSDTQYF
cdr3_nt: TGTGCCAGCGGTAGCGGGAGGGCCGGGTCAGATACGCAGTATTTT

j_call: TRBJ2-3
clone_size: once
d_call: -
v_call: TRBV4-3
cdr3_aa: CASSPGQITDTQYF
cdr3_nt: TGCGCCAGCAGCCCTGGACAGATTACAGATACGCAGTATTTT

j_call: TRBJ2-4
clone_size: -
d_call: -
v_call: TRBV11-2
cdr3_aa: CASSLDRNIQYF
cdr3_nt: TGTGCCAGCAGCTTAGACAGGAACATTCAGTACTTC

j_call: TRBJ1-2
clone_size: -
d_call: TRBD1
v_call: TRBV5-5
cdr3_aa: CASSLTDRAEGYTF
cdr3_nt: TGTGCCAGCAGCTTGACCGACAGGGCTGAAGGCTACACCTTC

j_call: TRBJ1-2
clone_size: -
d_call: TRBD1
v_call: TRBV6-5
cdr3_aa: CASSYQGVAYGYTF
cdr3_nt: TGTGCCAGCAGTTACCAGGGGGTTGCCTATGGCTACACCTTC

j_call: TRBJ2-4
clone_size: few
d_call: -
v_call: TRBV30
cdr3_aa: CAWSVGQGLAKNIQYF
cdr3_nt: TGTGCCTGGAGTGTAGGGCAGGGTCTAGCCAAAAACATTCAGTACTTC

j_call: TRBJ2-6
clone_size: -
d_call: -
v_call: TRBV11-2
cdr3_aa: CASSLRGTGANGLTF
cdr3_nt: TGTGCCAGCAGCTTACGGGGGACTGGGGCCAACGGCCTGACTTTC

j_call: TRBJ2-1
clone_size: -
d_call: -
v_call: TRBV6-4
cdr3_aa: CASSDSYGGINSYNEQFF
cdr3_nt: TGTGCCAGCAGTGACTCCTACGGAGGGATTAACTCCTACAATGAGCAGTTCTTC